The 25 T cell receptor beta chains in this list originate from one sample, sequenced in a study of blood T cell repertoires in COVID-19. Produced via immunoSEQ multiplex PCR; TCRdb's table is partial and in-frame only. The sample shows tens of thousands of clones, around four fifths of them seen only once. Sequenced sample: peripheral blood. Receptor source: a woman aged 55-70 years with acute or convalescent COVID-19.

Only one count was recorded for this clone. This CDR3 is CASSQRLAGFGEQFF. The CDR3, as DNA: TGTGCCAGCAGCCAACGGCTAGCGGGGTTTGGTGAGCAGTTCTTC. V gene TRBV14 combines with J gene TRBJ2-1; 9 positions agree with TRBD2. Germline V CDR1 and CDR2: SGHDN, FVKESK. This CDR3 spans 15 amino acids. With 2 bases clipped from V and 9 bases from J, the junction kept 8 bases outside the gene matches. The variable domain in full, completed from reference TRBV14 and TRBJ2-1, reads EAGVTQFPSHSVIEKGQTVTLRCDPISGHDNLYWYRRVMGKEIKFLLHFVKESKQDESGMPNNRFLAERTGGTYSTLKVQPAELEDSGVYFCASSQRLAGFGEQFFGPGTRLTVL.

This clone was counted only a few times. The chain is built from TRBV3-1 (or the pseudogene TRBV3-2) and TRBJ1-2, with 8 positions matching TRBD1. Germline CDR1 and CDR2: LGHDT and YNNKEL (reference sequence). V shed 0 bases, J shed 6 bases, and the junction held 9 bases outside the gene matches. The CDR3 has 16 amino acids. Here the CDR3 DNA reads TGTGCCAGCAGCCAAGATCTCCAGGGGGCGCAGAATGGCTACACCTTC. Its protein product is CASSQDLQGAQNGYTF.

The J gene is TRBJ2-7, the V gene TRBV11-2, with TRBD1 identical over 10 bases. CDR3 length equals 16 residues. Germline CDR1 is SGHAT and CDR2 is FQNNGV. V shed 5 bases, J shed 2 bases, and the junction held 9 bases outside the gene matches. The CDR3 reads CASSPLPGQGAYEQYF. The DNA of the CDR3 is TGTGCCAGCAGCCCCCTTCCCGGACAGGGGGCCTACGAGCAGTACTTC.

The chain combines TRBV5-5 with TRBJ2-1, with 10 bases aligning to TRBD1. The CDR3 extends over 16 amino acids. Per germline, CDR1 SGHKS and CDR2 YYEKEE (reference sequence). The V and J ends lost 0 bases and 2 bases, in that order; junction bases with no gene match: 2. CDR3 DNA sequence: TGTGCCAGCAGCTTGGAAGGGACAGGGGCCTACAATGAGCAGTTCTTC. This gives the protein CASSLEGTGAYNEQFF.

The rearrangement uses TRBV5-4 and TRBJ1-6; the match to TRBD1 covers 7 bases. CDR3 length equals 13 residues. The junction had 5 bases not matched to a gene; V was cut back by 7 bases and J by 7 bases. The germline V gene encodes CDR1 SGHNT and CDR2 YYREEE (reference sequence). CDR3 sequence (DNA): TGTGCCAGCCCGACAGGGAAGAATTCACCCCTCCACTTT. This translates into CASPTGKNSPLHF.

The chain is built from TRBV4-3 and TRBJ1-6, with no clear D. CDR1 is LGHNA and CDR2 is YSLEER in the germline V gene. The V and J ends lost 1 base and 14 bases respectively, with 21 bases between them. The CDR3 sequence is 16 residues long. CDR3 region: CASSQVAGLSASTLHF. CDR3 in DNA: TGCGCCAGCAGCCAAGTAGCTGGACTCTCTGCGTCCACCCTCCACTTT.

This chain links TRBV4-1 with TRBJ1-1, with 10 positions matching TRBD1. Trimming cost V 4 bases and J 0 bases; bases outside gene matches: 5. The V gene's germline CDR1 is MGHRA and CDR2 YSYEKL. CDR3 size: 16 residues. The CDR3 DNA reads TGCGCCAGCAGCCCCGGGGACAGGGGATTGAACACTGAAGCTTTCTTT. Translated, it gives CASSPGDRGLNTEAFF.

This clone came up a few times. CDR3 nucleotides: TGTGCCAGCAGCTTAAGGGGGCACGACGAGCAGTACTTC. Protein: CASSLRGHDEQYF. This chain uses TRBV7-3 with TRBJ2-7; a possible D gene is TRBD1 (6 bases). The V end was cut by 1 base, the J end by 5 bases, with 9 bases between. Germline V gene lookup returns CDR1 SGHTA and CDR2 FQGTGA. This CDR3 has 13 residues.

The CDR3 nucleotides are TGTGCCAGTAGTATGAAGCGACAGGGGTCTTCACCCCTCCACTTT. It is translated as CASSMKRQGSSPLHF. The chain employs TRBV19 and TRBJ1-6; 8 bases agree with TRBD1. With 3 bases clipped from V and 9 bases from J, the junction kept 7 bases outside the gene matches. The CDR3 is 15 residues long. Germline V lookup: CDR1 LNHDA, CDR2 SQIVND (reference sequence).

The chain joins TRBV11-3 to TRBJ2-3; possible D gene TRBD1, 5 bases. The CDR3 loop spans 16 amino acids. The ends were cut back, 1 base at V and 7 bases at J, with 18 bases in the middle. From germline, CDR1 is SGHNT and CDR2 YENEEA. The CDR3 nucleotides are TGTGCCAGCAGCTTAGGAACAGAGGTCTGGGGCAATACGCAGTATTTT. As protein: CASSLGTEVWGNTQYF.

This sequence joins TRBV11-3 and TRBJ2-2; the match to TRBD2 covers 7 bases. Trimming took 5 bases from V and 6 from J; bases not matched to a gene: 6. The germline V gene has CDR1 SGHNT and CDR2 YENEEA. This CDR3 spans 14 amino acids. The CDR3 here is CASSTGGGSGELFF. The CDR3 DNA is TGTGCCAGCAGCACGGGCGGGGGATCCGGGGAGCTGTTTTTT.

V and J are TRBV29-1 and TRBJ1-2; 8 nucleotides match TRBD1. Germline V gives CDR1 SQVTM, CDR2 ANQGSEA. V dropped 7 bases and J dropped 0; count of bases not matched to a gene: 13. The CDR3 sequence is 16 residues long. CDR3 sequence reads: CSARGQGGPSNYGYTF. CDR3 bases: TGCAGCGCCCGAGGACAGGGAGGTCCCTCTAACTATGGCTACACCTTC.

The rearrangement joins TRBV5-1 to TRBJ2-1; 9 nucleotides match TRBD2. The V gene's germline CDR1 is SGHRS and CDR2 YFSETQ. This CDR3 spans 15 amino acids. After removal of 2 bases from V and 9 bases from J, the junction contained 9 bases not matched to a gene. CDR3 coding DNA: TGCGCCAGCAGCTTTGGCGGGGGGGCGCTCGGTGAGCAGTTCTTC. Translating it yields CASSFGGGALGEQFF. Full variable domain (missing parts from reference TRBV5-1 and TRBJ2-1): KAGVTQTPRYLIKTRGQQVTLSCSPISGHRSVSWYQQTPGQGLQFLFEYFSETQRNKGNFPGRFSGRQFSNSRSEMNVSTLELGDSALYLCASSFGGGALGEQFFGPGTRLTVL.

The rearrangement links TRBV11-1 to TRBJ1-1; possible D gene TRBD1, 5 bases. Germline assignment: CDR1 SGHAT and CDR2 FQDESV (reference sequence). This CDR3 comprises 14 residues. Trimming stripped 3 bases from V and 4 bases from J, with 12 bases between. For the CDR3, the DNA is TGTGCCAGCAGCTTGGGCCGGGGGAGCACTGAAGCTTTCTTT. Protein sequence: CASSLGRGSTEAFF.

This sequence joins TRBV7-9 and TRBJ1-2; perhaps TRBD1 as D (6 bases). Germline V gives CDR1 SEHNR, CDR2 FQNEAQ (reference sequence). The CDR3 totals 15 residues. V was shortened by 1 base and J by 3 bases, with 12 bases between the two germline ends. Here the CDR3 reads CASSLGQGLDYGYTF. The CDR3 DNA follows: TGTGCCAGCAGCTTAGGGCAGGGGCTTGACTATGGCTACACCTTC.

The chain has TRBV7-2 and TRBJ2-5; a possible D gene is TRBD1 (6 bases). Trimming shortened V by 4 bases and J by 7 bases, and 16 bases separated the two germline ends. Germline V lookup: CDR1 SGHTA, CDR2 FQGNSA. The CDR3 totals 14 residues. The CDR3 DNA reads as TGTGCCAGCAGCTACCTAGGACAGAAAGGGACCCAGTACTTC. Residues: CASSYLGQKGTQYF.

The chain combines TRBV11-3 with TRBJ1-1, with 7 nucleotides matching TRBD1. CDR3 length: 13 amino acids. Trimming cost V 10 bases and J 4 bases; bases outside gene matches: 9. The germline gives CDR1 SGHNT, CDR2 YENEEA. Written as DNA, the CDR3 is TGTGCCACCGCATTCACAGGGGTCACTGAAGCTTTCTTT. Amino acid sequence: CATAFTGVTEAFF.

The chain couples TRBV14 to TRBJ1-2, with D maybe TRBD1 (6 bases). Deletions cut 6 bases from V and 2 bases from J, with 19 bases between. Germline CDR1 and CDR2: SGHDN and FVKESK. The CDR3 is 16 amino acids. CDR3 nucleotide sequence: TGTGCCAGCAGTCCACCTCAGGGGACCCACAACTATGGCTACACCTTC. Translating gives CASSPPQGTHNYGYTF.

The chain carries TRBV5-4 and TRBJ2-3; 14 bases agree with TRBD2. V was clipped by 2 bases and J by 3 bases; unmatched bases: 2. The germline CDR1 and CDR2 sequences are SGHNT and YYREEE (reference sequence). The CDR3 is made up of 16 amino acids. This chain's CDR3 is CASSLGLAGGTDTQYF. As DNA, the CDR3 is TGTGCCAGCAGCTTAGGACTAGCGGGAGGAACAGATACGCAGTATTTT.

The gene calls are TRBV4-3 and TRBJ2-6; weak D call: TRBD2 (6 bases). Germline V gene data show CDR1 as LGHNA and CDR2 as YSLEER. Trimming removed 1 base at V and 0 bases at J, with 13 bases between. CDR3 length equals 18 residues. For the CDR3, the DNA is TGCGCCAGCAGCCAAGGGACGGGAGTTCCCTCTGGGGCCAACGTCCTGACTTTC. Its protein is CASSQGTGVPSGANVLTF.

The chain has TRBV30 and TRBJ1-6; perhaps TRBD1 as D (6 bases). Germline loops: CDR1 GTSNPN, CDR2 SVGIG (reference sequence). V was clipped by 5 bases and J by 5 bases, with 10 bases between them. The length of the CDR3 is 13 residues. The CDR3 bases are TGTGCCTGGGAAACAGGGAATAATTCACCCCTCCACTTT. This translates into CAWETGNNSPLHF.

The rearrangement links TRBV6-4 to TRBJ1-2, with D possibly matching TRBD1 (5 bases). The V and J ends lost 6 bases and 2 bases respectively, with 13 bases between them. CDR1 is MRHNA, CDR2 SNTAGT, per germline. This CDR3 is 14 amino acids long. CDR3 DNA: TGTGCCAGCAGCCAGATGACAGTAAACTATGGCTACACCTTC. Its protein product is CASSQMTVNYGYTF.

CDR3 nucleotide sequence: TGTGCCAGCAGCTTAGATTGGACAGAACCGTATGGCTACACCTTC. Protein sequence: CASSLDWTEPYGYTF. V usage is TRBV7-2 and J usage is TRBJ1-2; possibly TRBD1 for D (6 bases). Germline lookup yields CDR1 SGHTA and CDR2 FQGNSA. V lost 1 base and J 5 bases, leaving 14 bases between the germline ends. The CDR3 has 15 amino acids. The variable domain in full, completed from reference TRBV7-2 and TRBJ1-2, reads GAGVSQSPSNKVTEKGKDVELRCDPISGHTALYWYRQSLGQGLEFLIYFQGNSAPDKSGLPSDRFSAERTGGSVSTLTIQRTQQEDSAVYLCASSLDWTEPYGYTFGSGTRLTVV.

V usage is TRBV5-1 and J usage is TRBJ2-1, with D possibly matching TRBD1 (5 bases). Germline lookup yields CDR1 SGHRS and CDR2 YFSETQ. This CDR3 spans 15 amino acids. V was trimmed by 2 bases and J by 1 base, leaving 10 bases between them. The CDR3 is CASSLDRTSYNEQFF. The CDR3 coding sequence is TGCGCCAGCAGCTTAGACAGAACATCCTACAATGAGCAGTTCTTC.

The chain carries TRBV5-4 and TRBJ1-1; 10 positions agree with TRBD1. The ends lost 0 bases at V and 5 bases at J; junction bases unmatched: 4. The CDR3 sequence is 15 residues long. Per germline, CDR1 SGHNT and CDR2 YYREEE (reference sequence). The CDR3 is CASSLAAGQGTEAFF. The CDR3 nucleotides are TGTGCCAGCAGCTTGGCGGCGGGACAGGGGACTGAAGCTTTCTTT.